The following is a T cell receptor (beta chain) sequence with its context. Its target is unknown. The trim removed 5 bases at V and 6 bases at J, leaving 10 bases unmatched. The length of the CDR3 is 15 residues. Looked up from germline, CDR1 is LNHNV and CDR2 is YYDKDF (reference sequence). Using a J-beta primer mix together with a sample-barcoded 5' primer, a second PCR was run for about 6 to 11 cycles. MiXCR, applied by TCRdb to the 5' RACE reads, yields one record per CDR3 protein. The sample lists around 780,000 distinct CDR3 sequences; around a quarter were seen once. The record originates from a study of blood T cells in healthy people across ages. The study, taken as a whole, reports: The unsorted PBMCs prevented any conclusive comparison of naive versus antigen-experienced cells.

These data are also associated with another study on T cells of mothers and their children.

This clonotype was sampled from a boy aged 5-17 years in good health. V usage is TRBV15 and J usage is TRBJ1-5; 7 bases map to TRBD1. The source material was blood. Written as DNA, the CDR3 is TGTGCCACCAGCGCGACAGGGATGGGTTCTCAGCCCCAGCATTTT. Translating it yields CATSATGMGSQPQHF.